These 22 T cell receptor beta chains came from one sample sequenced in a study of T cells in tumors after PD-1 blockade. Sequencing was performed with immunoSEQ multiplex PCR; in TCRdb, only in-frame clones are kept and a portion is missing. The table shows 45,000 or so clones, with around four fifths occurring only once. Here the sequenced sample was PBMCs, taken before anti-PD-1 therapy. The receptors were gathered from a human donor with advanced basal cell or squamous cell carcinoma (not recorded which).

This chain connects TRBV3-1 (or the pseudogene TRBV3-2) to TRBJ1-1; the match to TRBD1 covers 9 bases. CDR3 length: 14 amino acids. Germline-derived CDR1 and CDR2 are LGHDT and YNNKEL (reference sequence). Trimming took 5 bases from V and 4 from J; bases not matched to a gene: 5. This CDR3 reads CASSSSDRGTEAFF. The CDR3, as DNA: TGTGCCAGCAGCTCTTCGGACAGGGGCACTGAAGCTTTCTTT.

This chain links TRBV18 with TRBJ2-1, with 13 bases identical to TRBD2. This CDR3 comprises 16 residues. The germline V gene encodes CDR1 KGHSH and CDR2 LQKENI. V shed 4 bases, J shed 5 bases, and the junction held 5 bases outside the gene matches. The CDR3 is CASSQLAGGPHNEQFF. The DNA of the CDR3 is TGTGCCAGCTCACAACTAGCGGGAGGGCCCCACAATGAGCAGTTCTTC.

The chain has TRBV5-1 and TRBJ1-2; TRBD1 is a possible D gene (6 bases). Germline-derived CDR1 and CDR2 are SGHRS and YFSETQ. This CDR3 comprises 15 residues. V was pared by 5 bases and J by 0 bases, with 14 bases between. The CDR3 coding sequence is TGCGCCAGCAGGCCACCGGGACAAACTAACTATGGCTACACCTTC. Its protein is CASRPPGQTNYGYTF.

The chain is built from TRBV13 and TRBJ2-2; D unclear. CDR1 is PRHDT, CDR2 FYEKMQ, per germline (reference sequence). This CDR3 contains 17 residues. Trimming stripped 1 base from V and 0 bases from J, with 12 bases between. CDR3 protein: CASSLEGSSTNTGELFF. The DNA of the CDR3 is TGTGCCAGCAGCTTAGAGGGCAGCTCGACGAACACCGGGGAGCTGTTTTTT.

CDR3 residues: CASSRTVNQPQHF. The DNA for the CDR3 is TGTGCCAGCAGCAGGACGGTCAATCAGCCCCAGCATTTT. This chain uses TRBV28 with TRBJ1-5, with D unresolved. Germline loops: CDR1 MDHEN, CDR2 SYDVKM. The V and J ends lost 6 bases and 3 bases respectively, with 9 bases between them. This CDR3 has 13 amino acids.

The rearrangement links TRBV11-3 to TRBJ2-7; D is perhaps TRBD2 (6 bases). Germline V gene sequence: CDR1 SGHNT, CDR2 YENEEA. The V end was cut by 5 bases, the J end by 5 bases, with 13 bases between. This CDR3 has 13 amino acids. CDR3 protein: CASSRGASDEQYF. The CDR3 DNA reads TGTGCCAGCAGCCGCGGGGCCTCTGACGAGCAGTACTTC.

Of note for this clone: The sample holds other DNA sequences that translate to the same CDR3. This sequence joins TRBV19 and TRBJ2-1; 8 positions agree with TRBD2. This CDR3 is built from 14 residues. Germline loops: CDR1 LNHDA, CDR2 SQIVND (reference sequence). V shed 3 bases, J shed 7 bases, and the junction held 5 bases outside the gene matches. The CDR3 is CASSISGSGNEQFF. The DNA for the CDR3 is TGTGCCAGTAGTATCAGCGGGAGTGGTAATGAGCAGTTCTTC. The entire variable domain, with the rest obtained from reference TRBV19 and TRBJ2-1, is as follows: DGGITQSPKYLFRKEGQNVTLSCEQNLNHDAMYWYRQDPGQGLRLIYYSQIVNDFQKGDIAEGYSVSREKKESFPLTVTSAQKNPTAFYLCASSISGSGNEQFFGPGTRLTVL.

Here the CDR3 reads CASSPLWQGTPGNTIYF. The CDR3 DNA reads as TGTGCCAGCAGCCCCCTCTGGCAGGGGACGCCTGGAAACACCATATATTTT. J is TRBJ1-3 and V is TRBV3-1 (or the pseudogene TRBV3-2); D is perhaps TRBD1 (6 bases). Germline values: CDR1 LGHDT, CDR2 YNNKEL (reference sequence). The CDR3 loop spans 17 amino acids. Trimming took 4 bases from V and 2 from J, leaving 18 bases between them.

The V gene is TRBV6-5, the J gene TRBJ2-4; unclear D gene. This CDR3 contains 14 residues. The germline V gene encodes CDR1 MNHEY and CDR2 SVGAGI. V was clipped by 6 bases and J by 0 bases, with 9 bases between them. The CDR3 region is CASRDSLAKNIQYF. CDR3 nucleotides: TGTGCCAGCAGGGATAGTTTAGCCAAAAACATTCAGTACTTC.

V gene TRBV6-5 combines with J gene TRBJ2-1, with TRBD2 as a possible D gene (6 bases). The V end lost 2 bases, the J end lost 1 base, and 9 bases lay between the germline ends. Germline V CDR1 and CDR2: MNHEY, SVGAGI. The CDR3 runs 15 residues. CDR3 DNA: TGTGCCAGCAGTTACCGGGACTTATCCTACAATGAGCAGTTCTTC. Amino acids: CASSYRDLSYNEQFF.

As to this clone: A read error may produce the germline difference seen at one junction end. The chain has TRBV7-9 and TRBJ2-1; D is possibly TRBD2 (6 bases). The CDR3 sequence is 15 residues long. CDR1 is SEHNR, CDR2 FQNEAQ, per germline (reference sequence). The CDR3 is CAGSLEGGAYNEQFF. The CDR3 DNA follows: TGTGCCGGCAGCTTGGAGGGTGGGGCCTACAATGAGCAGTTCTTC.

The chain has TRBV21-1 and TRBJ2-7. TRBV21-1 is a pseudogene locus. There are 12 residues in the CDR3. The CDR3, as DNA: TGTGCCAGCAGCAAAATCCCACACGAGCAGTACTTC. Protein sequence: CASSKIPHEQYF.

The chain recombines TRBV3-1 (or the pseudogene TRBV3-2) with TRBJ1-3; D is unresolved. V shed 6 bases and J shed 2 bases, with 8 bases lying between them. Per germline, CDR1 LGHDT and CDR2 YNNKEL (reference sequence). The CDR3 runs 13 residues. For the CDR3, the DNA is TGTGCCAGCAGTCAAAATCCTGGAAACACCATATATTTT. Translating it yields CASSQNPGNTIYF.

The chain is built from TRBV12-5 and TRBJ1-4; D remains unclear. V was pared by 7 bases and J by 0 bases, with 15 bases between. The CDR3 totals 16 residues. Per the germline V gene, CDR1 is LGHNT and CDR2 is FRNRAP. CDR3 loop: CASARRQAATNEKLFF. CDR3 nucleotides: TGTGCTAGTGCCAGAAGGCAGGCTGCAACTAATGAAAAACTGTTTTTT.

The V call is TRBV9, the J call TRBJ2-7; D not resolved. Germline loops: CDR1 SGDLS, CDR2 YYNGEE. V was shortened by 0 bases and J by 7 bases, with 14 bases between the two germline ends. This CDR3 comprises 14 residues. Here the CDR3 reads CASSVAPLGEEQYF. Written as DNA, the CDR3 is TGTGCCAGCAGCGTAGCTCCCCTAGGTGAAGAGCAGTACTTC.

This clone was observed once. The chain employs TRBV5-4 and TRBJ2-4; a possible D gene is TRBD2 (5 bases). Germline V lookup: CDR1 SGHNT, CDR2 YYREEE (reference sequence). The ends were cut back, 3 bases at V and 6 bases at J, with 10 bases in the middle. The CDR3 loop spans 13 amino acids. In DNA form, the CDR3 reads TGTGCCAGCAGCTCCGAGGGCCGAAACATTCAGTACTTC. Translation gives CASSSEGRNIQYF.

This clone was seen only once. The chain has TRBV25-1 and TRBJ2-5; TRBD2 matches 11 bases. Germline V CDR1 and CDR2: MGHDK, SYGVNS. Trimming removed 4 bases from V and 5 bases from J; junction bases left unmatched: 6. This CDR3 comprises 15 residues. CDR3 residues: CASSVHSGGAETQYF. In nucleotides, the CDR3 is TGTGCCAGCAGTGTTCATAGCGGGGGGGCTGAGACCCAGTACTTC.

V usage is TRBV25-1 and J usage is TRBJ1-1, with a weak D call TRBD1 (5 bases). The germline gives CDR1 MGHDK, CDR2 SYGVNS. This CDR3 spans 15 amino acids. V dropped 6 bases and J dropped 1 base, with 15 bases sitting between them. The CDR3 loop reads CASRATGDPNTEAFF. The CDR3 bases are TGTGCCAGCAGAGCAACGGGGGACCCGAACACTGAAGCTTTCTTT.

The table lists this clone with a few counts. J is TRBJ2-3 and V is TRBV29-1; 10 bases are a match to TRBD2. Germline V gene sequence: CDR1 SQVTM, CDR2 ANQGSEA. V was pared by 5 bases and J by 6 bases, with 11 bases of the junction left unmatched. CDR3 size: 15 residues. The CDR3: CSVQVASGGGDTQYF. CDR3 nucleotide sequence: TGCAGCGTTCAAGTTGCTAGCGGGGGAGGGGATACGCAGTATTTT.

The chain recombines TRBV3-1 (or the pseudogene TRBV3-2) with TRBJ1-2; a possible D gene is TRBD1 (5 bases). CDR3 length: 15 amino acids. Germline V CDR1 and CDR2: LGHDT, YNNKEL (reference sequence). Deletions cut 3 bases from V and 0 bases from J, with 11 bases between. CDR3 nucleotide sequence: TGTGCCAGCAGCCATGACAGTTTAACTAACTATGGCTACACCTTC. Protein sequence: CASSHDSLTNYGYTF.

The chain carries TRBV7-8 and TRBJ2-5; D remains ambiguous. This CDR3 has 15 amino acids. The V and J ends lost 1 base and 0 bases respectively, with 9 bases between them. The germline V gene encodes CDR1 SGHVS and CDR2 FQNEAQ. The CDR3 protein is CASSLGGTYQETQYF. As DNA, the CDR3 is TGTGCCAGCAGCTTAGGTGGCACGTACCAAGAGACCCAGTACTTC.

The CDR3: CASSPSTGDAQTQYF. The CDR3 DNA reads TGTGCCAGCTCACCCTCGACAGGGGACGCGCAGACGCAGTATTTT. This chain uses TRBV18 with TRBJ2-3; TRBD1 matches 8 bases. CDR3 length: 15 amino acids. The V and J ends lost 3 bases and 9 bases, in that order; junction bases with no gene match: 11. Germline V gene sequence: CDR1 KGHSH, CDR2 LQKENI.